A selection of T cell receptor beta chains follows, all from one sample in a study of blood T cell repertoires in COVID-19. Repertoires were generated with immunoSEQ multiplex PCR, while TCRdb's copy carries only in-frame clones and drops some. The table has 250,000 or so clones, approximately 81% seen once. The sample was peripheral blood. Receptor source: a man between 60 and 70 years old with acute or convalescent COVID-19. CDR3s include the opening cysteine and the closing phenylalanine or tryptophan. A D gene is named only where the DNA matches it firmly. Rows give clone size only sometimes, using once, few, many, or a class for an expanded clone.

cdr3_aa: CASRGLARGSDTGELFF; cdr3_nt: TGTGCCAGCAGAGGTTTGGCTAGGGGATCGGACACCGGGGAGCTGTTTTTT; j_call: TRBJ2-2; d_call: -; v_call: TRBV7-6; clone_size: -
cdr3_aa: CASSFLAGVGGEQYF; cdr3_nt: TGTGCCAGCAGCTTCCTAGCGGGAGTAGGAGGCGAGCAGTACTTC; j_call: TRBJ2-7; d_call: TRBD2; v_call: TRBV7-2; clone_size: -
cdr3_aa: CASSDRRVAGSYNEQFF; cdr3_nt: TGCGCCAGCAGCGACCGTCGGGTAGCGGGCTCCTACAATGAGCAGTTCTTC; j_call: TRBJ2-1; d_call: TRBD2; v_call: TRBV4-3; clone_size: -
cdr3_aa: CASSSGLAGEAEQYF; cdr3_nt: TGTGCCAGCAGCTCTGGACTAGCGGGAGAGGCCGAGCAGTACTTC; j_call: TRBJ2-7; d_call: TRBD2; v_call: TRBV7-9; clone_size: -
cdr3_aa: CASSLGRAPGTIYF; cdr3_nt: TGTGCCAGCAGCTTAGGGCGGGCTCCGGGCACCATATATTTT; j_call: TRBJ1-3; d_call: -; v_call: TRBV7-2; clone_size: -
cdr3_aa: CASSLDRGTATSYNSPLHF; cdr3_nt: TGTGCCAGCAGCTTGGACAGGGGGACGGCAACCTCCTATAATTCACCCCTCCACTTT; j_call: TRBJ1-6; d_call: TRBD1; v_call: TRBV5-4; clone_size: -
cdr3_aa: CASSPGASGSAADTQYF; cdr3_nt: TGTGCCAGCTCACCGGGGGCTAGCGGGAGTGCGGCAGATACGCAGTATTTT; j_call: TRBJ2-3; d_call: TRBD2; v_call: TRBV18; clone_size: -
cdr3_aa: CASSPPPIGHFTEAFF; cdr3_nt: TGTGCCAGCTCACCACCCCCTATAGGACACTTCACTGAAGCTTTCTTT; j_call: TRBJ1-1; d_call: -; v_call: TRBV18; clone_size: -
cdr3_aa: CASSHHGTPGGNQPQHF; cdr3_nt: TGTGCCAGCAGTCACCACGGGACACCCGGGGGCAATCAGCCCCAGCATTTT; j_call: TRBJ1-5; d_call: -; v_call: TRBV27; clone_size: -
cdr3_aa: CASSVGLGAYNEQFF; cdr3_nt: TGTGCCAGCAGCGTAGGACTAGGGGCCTACAATGAGCAGTTCTTC; j_call: TRBJ2-1; d_call: -; v_call: TRBV9; clone_size: -
cdr3_aa: CAIRLTTGTNYGYTF; cdr3_nt: TGTGCCATCAGACTGACGACAGGGACTAACTATGGCTACACCTTC; j_call: TRBJ1-2; d_call: TRBD1; v_call: TRBV10-3; clone_size: -
cdr3_aa: CASSVTRYLVGFGNTIYF; cdr3_nt: TGTGCCAGCAGTGTGACACGATACCTCGTTGGATTTGGAAACACCATATATTTT; j_call: TRBJ1-3; d_call: -; v_call: TRBV6-2/TRBV6-3; clone_size: -
cdr3_aa: CASSQGQNTEAFF; cdr3_nt: TGTGCCAGCTCACAGGGGCAGAACACTGAAGCTTTCTTT; j_call: TRBJ1-1; d_call: -; v_call: TRBV18; clone_size: -
cdr3_aa: CASSPSGGALIEQFF; cdr3_nt: TGTGCCAGCAGCCCATCAGGGGGCGCACTGATTGAGCAGTTCTTC; j_call: TRBJ2-1; d_call: TRBD1; v_call: TRBV7-3; clone_size: once
cdr3_aa: CASSLDSYNEQFF; cdr3_nt: TGTGCCAGCAGCCTAGACTCCTACAATGAGCAGTTCTTC; j_call: TRBJ2-1; d_call: -; v_call: TRBV6-6; clone_size: -
cdr3_aa: CASSAQGGLLGLRSGANVLTF; cdr3_nt: TGTGCCAGCAGCGCCCAGGGAGGCCTCCTGGGACTCCGCTCTGGGGCCAACGTCCTGACTTTC; j_call: TRBJ2-6; d_call: -; v_call: TRBV9; clone_size: few
cdr3_aa: CASRQMGHPNTGELFF; cdr3_nt: TGTGCCAGCAGGCAAATGGGACACCCGAACACCGGGGAGCTGTTTTTT; j_call: TRBJ2-2; d_call: -; v_call: TRBV11-1; clone_size: -
cdr3_aa: CASSLGLAGGSDF; cdr3_nt: TGTGCCAGCAGCTTAGGGCTAGCGGGGGGCAGCGACTTC; j_call: TRBJ2-7; d_call: TRBD2; v_call: TRBV7-2; clone_size: -
cdr3_aa: CASSPHQLAGGPEEQYF; cdr3_nt: TGTGCCAGCAGCCCGCACCAACTAGCGGGAGGGCCAGAAGAGCAGTACTTC; j_call: TRBJ2-7; d_call: TRBD2; v_call: TRBV9; clone_size: -
cdr3_aa: CASSLGLTSGASYF; cdr3_nt: TGCGCCAGCAGCTTGGGACTGACTAGCGGGGCCTCGTACTTC; j_call: TRBJ2-5; d_call: TRBD2; v_call: TRBV5-1; clone_size: -
cdr3_aa: CASSEYPLKGGKTEAFF; cdr3_nt: TGTGCCAGCAGTGAATATCCTTTAAAGGGAGGGAAGACTGAAGCTTTCTTT; j_call: TRBJ1-1; d_call: -; v_call: TRBV25-1; clone_size: -
cdr3_aa: CASSLQGGDYEQYF; cdr3_nt: TGTGCCAGCAGCCTACAGGGGGGTGACTACGAGCAGTACTTC; j_call: TRBJ2-7; d_call: TRBD1; v_call: TRBV7-2; clone_size: -